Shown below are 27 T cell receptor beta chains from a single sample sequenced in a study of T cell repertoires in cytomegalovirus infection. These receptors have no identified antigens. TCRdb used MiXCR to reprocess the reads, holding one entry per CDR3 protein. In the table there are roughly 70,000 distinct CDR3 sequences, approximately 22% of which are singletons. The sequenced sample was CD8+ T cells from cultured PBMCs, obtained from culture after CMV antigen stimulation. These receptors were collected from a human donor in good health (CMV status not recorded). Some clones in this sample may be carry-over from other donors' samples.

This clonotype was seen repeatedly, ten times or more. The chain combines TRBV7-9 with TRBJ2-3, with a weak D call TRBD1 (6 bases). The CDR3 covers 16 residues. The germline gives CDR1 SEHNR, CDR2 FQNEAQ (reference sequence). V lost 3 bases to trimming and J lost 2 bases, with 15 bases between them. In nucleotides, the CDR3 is TGTGCCAGCAGCTTCCTCCGGGACACCTCCACAGATACGCAGTATTTT. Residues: CASSFLRDTSTDTQYF. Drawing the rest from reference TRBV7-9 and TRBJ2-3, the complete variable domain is DTGVSQNPRHKITKRGQNVTFRCDPISEHNRLYWYRQTLGQGPEFLTYFQNEAQLEKSRLLSDRFSAERPKGSFSTLEIQRTEQGDSAMYLCASSFLRDTSTDTQYFGPGTRLTVL.

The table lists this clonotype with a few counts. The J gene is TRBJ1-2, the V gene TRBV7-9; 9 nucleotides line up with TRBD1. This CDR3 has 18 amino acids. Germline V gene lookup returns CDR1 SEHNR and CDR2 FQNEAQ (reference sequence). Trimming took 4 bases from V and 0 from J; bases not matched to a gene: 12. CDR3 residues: CASSSPGQGMRSNYGYTF. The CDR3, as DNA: TGTGCCAGCAGCTCGCCGGGACAGGGCATGCGGTCTAACTATGGCTACACCTTC.

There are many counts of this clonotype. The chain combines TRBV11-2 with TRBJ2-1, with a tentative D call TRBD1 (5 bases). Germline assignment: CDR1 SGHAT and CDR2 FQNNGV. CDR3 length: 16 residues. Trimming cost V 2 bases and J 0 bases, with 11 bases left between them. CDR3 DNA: TGTGCCAGCAGCTTAATCTCAGACAGCTCCTACAATGAGCAGTTCTTC. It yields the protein CASSLISDSSYNEQFF.

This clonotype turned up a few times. In DNA form, the CDR3 reads TGTGCCAGCAGCTTAGCTTCCGGGAGAAAAACAGATACGCAGTATTTT. Residues: CASSLASGRKTDTQYF. V and J are TRBV7-2 and TRBJ2-3; D may be TRBD2 (6 bases). Looked up from germline, CDR1 is SGHTA and CDR2 is FQGNSA. V was shortened by 0 bases and J by 3 bases, with 13 bases between the two germline ends. CDR3 size: 16 residues.

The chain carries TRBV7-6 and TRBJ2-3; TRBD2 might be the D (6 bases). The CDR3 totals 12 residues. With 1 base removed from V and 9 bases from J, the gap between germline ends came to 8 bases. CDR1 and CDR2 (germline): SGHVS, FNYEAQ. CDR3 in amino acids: CASSLEGRTQYF. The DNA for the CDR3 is TGTGCCAGCAGCTTAGAGGGGAGGACGCAGTATTTT.

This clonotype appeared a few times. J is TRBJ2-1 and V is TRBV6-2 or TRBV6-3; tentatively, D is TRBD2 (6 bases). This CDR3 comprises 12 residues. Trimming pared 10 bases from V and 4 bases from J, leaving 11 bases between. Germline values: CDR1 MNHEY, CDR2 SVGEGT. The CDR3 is CATAGGYNEQFF. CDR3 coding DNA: TGTGCCACCGCAGGAGGGTACAATGAGCAGTTCTTC.

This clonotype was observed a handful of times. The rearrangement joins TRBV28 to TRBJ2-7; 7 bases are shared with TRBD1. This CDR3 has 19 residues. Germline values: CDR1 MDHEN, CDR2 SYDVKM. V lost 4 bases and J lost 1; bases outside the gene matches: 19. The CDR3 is CASSSVPTGIRLLSYEQYF. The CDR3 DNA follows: TGTGCCAGCAGTTCAGTCCCGACAGGGATTCGACTTCTATCCTACGAGCAGTACTTC.

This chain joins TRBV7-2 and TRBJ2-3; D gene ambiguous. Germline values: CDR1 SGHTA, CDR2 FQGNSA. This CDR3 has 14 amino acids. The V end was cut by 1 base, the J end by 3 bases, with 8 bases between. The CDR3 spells CASSLVETTDTQYF. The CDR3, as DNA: TGTGCCAGCAGCTTAGTAGAGACTACAGATACGCAGTATTTT.

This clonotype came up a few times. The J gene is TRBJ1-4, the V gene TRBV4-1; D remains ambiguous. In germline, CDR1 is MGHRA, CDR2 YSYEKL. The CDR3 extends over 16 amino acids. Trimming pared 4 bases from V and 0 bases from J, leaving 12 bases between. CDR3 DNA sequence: TGCGCCAGCAGCCCCCTTCACCGTGCAACTAATGAAAAACTGTTTTTT. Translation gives CASSPLHRATNEKLFF.

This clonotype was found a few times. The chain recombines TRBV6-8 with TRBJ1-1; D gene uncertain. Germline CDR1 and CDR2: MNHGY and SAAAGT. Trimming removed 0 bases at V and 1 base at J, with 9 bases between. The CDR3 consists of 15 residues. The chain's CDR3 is CASSYSDGPNTEAFF. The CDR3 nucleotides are TGTGCCAGCAGTTACTCGGACGGACCGAACACTGAAGCTTTCTTT.

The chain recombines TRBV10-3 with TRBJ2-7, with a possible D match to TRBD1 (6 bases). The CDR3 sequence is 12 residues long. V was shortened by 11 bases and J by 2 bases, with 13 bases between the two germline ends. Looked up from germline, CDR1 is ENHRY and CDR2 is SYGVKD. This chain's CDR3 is CAFRTETYEQYF. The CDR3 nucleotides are TGTGCCTTCCGGACAGAAACCTACGAGCAGTACTTC.

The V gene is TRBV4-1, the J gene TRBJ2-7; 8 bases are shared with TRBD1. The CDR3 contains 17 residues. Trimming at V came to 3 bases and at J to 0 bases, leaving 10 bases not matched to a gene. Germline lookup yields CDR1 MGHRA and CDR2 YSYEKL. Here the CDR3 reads CASSQKGTGGSSYEQYF. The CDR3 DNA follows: TGCGCCAGCAGCCAGAAGGGTACAGGGGGGAGCTCCTACGAGCAGTACTTC.

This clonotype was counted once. The CDR3 region has the DNA TGTGCCAGCAGTCGGACGCTGAGCTCCTACAATGAGCAGTTCTTC. It encodes CASSRTLSSYNEQFF. The V gene is TRBV6-2 or TRBV6-3, the J gene TRBJ2-1; D not certain. The CDR3 contains 15 residues. V gave up 5 bases and J gave up 0 bases, with 11 bases separating them. Germline V gene lookup returns CDR1 MNHEY and CDR2 SVGEGT.

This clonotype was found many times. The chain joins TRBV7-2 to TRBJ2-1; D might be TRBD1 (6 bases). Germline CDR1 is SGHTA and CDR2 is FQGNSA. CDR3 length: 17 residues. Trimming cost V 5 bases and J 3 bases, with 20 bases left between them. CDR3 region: CASSRTTDRYFYNEQFF. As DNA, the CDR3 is TGTGCCAGCAGCCGAACCACGGACAGATATTTCTACAATGAGCAGTTCTTC.

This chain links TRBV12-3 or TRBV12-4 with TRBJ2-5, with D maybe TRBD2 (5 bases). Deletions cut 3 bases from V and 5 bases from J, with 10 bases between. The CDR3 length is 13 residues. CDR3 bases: TGTGCCAGCAGTTTTGCGGGCTGGGAGACCCAGTACTTC. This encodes CASSFAGWETQYF.

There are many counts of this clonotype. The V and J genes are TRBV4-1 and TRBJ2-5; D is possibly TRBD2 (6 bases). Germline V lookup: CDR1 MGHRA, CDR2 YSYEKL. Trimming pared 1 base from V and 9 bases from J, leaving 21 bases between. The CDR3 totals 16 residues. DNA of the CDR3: TGCGCCAGCAGCCAAGGGACAACGGGGGATCGGGATTCCCAGTACTTC. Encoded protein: CASSQGTTGDRDSQYF.

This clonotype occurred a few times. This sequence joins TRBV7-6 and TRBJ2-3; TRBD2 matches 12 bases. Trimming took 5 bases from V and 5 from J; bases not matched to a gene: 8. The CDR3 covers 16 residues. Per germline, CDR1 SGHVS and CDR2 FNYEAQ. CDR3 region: CASSASSGGAEDTQYF. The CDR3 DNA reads TGTGCCAGCAGCGCCTCTAGCGGGGGGGCAGAAGATACGCAGTATTTT.

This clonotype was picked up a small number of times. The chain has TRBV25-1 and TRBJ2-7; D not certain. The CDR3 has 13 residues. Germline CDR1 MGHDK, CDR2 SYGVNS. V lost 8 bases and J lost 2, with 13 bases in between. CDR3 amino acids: CASGPTLAYEQYF. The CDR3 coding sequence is TGTGCCAGCGGACCGACTTTAGCCTACGAGCAGTACTTC.

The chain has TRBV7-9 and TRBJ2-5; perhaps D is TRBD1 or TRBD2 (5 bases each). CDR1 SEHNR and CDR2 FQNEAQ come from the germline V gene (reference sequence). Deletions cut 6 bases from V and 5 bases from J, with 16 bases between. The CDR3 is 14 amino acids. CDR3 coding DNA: TGTGCCAGCAGTCGCCGGGACCAAACGGAGACCCAGTACTTC. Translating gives CASSRRDQTETQYF.

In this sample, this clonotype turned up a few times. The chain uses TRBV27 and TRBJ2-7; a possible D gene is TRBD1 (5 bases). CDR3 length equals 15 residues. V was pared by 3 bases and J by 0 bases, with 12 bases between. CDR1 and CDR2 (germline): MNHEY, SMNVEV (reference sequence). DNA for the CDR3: TGTGCCAGCAGTTTGGGGCAGGCGAGCTCCTACGAGCAGTACTTC. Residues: CASSLGQASSYEQYF.

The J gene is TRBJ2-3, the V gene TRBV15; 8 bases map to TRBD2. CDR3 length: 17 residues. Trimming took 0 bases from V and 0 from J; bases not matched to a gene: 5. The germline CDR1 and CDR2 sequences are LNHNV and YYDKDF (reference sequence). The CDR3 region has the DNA TGTGCCACCAGCAGAGATCTGGGCGGGGGGAGCACAGATACGCAGTATTTT. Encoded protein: CATSRDLGGGSTDTQYF.

CDR3 sequence: CASSLSGGWSDTQYF. DNA of the CDR3: TGTGCCAGCAGCCTATCAGGGGGTTGGTCAGATACGCAGTATTTT. V and J are TRBV7-9 and TRBJ2-3; 7 nucleotides line up with TRBD1. The CDR3 has 15 amino acids. J lost 4 bases, V lost 5 bases, and 9 bases had no gene match. CDR1 and CDR2 (germline): SEHNR, FQNEAQ (reference sequence).

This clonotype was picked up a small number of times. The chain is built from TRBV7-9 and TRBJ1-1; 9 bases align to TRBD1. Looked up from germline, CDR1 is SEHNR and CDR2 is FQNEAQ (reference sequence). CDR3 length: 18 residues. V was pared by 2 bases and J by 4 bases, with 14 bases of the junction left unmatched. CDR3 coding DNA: TGTGCCAGCAGCTTACCCCGGGACAGGGACCCCGGGGGCACTGAAGCTTTCTTT. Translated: CASSLPRDRDPGGTEAFF.

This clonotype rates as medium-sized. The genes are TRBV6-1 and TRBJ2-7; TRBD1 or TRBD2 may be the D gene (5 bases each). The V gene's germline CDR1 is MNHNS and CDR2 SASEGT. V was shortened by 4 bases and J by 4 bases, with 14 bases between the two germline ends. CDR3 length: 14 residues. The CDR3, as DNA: TGTGCCAGCAGTGGGGGACCCGACAGATACGAGCAGTACTTC. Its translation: CASSGGPDRYEQYF.

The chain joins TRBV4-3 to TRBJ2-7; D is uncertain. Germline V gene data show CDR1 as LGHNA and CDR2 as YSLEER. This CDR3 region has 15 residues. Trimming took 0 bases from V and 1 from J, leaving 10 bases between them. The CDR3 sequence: CASSQEHAPSYEQYF. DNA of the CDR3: TGCGCCAGCAGCCAAGAACATGCCCCATCCTACGAGCAGTACTTC.

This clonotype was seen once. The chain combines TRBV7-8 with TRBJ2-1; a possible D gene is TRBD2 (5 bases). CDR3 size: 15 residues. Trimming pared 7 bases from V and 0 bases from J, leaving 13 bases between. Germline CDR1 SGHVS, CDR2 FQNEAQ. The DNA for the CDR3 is TGTGCCAGCACCCCATTAGCGCTCTCCTACAATGAGCAGTTCTTC. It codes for CASTPLALSYNEQFF.

The CDR3 is CASSELNSPLHF. The CDR3 region has the DNA TGTGCCAGCAGCGAGCTTAATTCACCCCTCCACTTT. The chain has TRBV9 and TRBJ1-6; D remains unclear. V lost 3 bases to trimming and J lost 6 bases, with 4 bases between them. This CDR3 contains 12 residues. The germline CDR1 and CDR2 sequences are SGDLS and YYNGEE.